This TCR beta chain was sequenced in a study of cytomegalovirus exposure and HLA in healthy donors. Germline V gene data show CDR1 as SSHAT and CDR2 as FNYEAQ (reference sequence). This CDR3 has 17 amino acids. With respect to this clone: The junction departs from germline at one end; a sequencing error may be responsible.

Primers: 60 Vbeta forward and 13 Jbeta reverse. Some clones are missing from TCRdb's copy, which holds only in-frame ones; the method was immunoSEQ multiplex PCR. The sample yields 150,000 to 200,000 clones, 84% seen once. The V and J genes are TRBV7-7 and TRBJ2-1; 9 nucleotides line up with TRBD1. The TCR was taken from a girl aged 5-17 years in good health and CMV-seropositive. The sequencing input was PBMCs. The CDR3 DNA reads TGTGCTAGCAGCGCCTACTTCGACAGGGGGTCCTACAATGAGCAGTTCTTC. As protein: CASSAYFDRGSYNEQFF. Full variable domain (missing parts from reference TRBV7-7 and TRBJ2-1): GAGVSQSPRYKVTKRGQDVTLRCDPISSHATLYWYQQALGQGPEFLTYFNYEAQPDKSGLPSDRFSAERPEGSISTLTIQRTEQRDSAMYRCASSAYFDRGSYNEQFFGPGTRLTVL.